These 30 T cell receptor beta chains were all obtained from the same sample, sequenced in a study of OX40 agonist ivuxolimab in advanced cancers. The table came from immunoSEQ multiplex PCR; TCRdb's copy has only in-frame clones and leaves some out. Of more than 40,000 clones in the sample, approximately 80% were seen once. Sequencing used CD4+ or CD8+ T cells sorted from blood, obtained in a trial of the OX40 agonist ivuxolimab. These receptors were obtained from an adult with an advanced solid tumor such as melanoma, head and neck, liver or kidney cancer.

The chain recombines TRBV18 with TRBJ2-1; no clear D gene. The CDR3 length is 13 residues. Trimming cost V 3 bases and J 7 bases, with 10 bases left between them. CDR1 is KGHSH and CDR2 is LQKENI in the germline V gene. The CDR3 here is CASSPQLENEQFF. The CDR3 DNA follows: TGTGCCAGCTCACCCCAATTGGAAAATGAGCAGTTCTTC.

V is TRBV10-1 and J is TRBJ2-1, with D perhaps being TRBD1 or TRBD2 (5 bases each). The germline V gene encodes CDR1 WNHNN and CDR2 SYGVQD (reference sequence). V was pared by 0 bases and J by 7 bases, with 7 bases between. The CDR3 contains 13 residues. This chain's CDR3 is CASSESGRNEQFF. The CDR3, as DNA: TGCGCCAGCAGTGAGTCGGGACGGAATGAGCAGTTCTTC.

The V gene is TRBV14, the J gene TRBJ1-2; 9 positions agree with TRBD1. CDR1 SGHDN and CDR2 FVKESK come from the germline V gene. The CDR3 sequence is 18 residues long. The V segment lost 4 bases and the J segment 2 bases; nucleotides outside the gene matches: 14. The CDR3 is CASSRHLLQGASNYGYTF. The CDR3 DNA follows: TGTGCCAGCAGCCGCCACCTGTTACAGGGGGCTTCAAACTATGGCTACACCTTC.

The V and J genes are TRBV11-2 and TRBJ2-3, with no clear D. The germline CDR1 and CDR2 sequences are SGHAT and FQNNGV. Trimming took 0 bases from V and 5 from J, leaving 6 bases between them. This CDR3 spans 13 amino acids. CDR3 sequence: CASSLDQVDTQYF. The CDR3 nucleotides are TGTGCCAGCAGCTTAGATCAAGTAGATACGCAGTATTTT.

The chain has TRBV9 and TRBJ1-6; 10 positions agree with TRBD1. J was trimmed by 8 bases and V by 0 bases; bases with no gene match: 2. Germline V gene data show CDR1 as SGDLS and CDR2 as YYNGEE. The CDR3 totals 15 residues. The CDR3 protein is CASSVEGTGDSPLHF. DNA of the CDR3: TGTGCCAGCAGCGTAGAGGGGACAGGGGATTCACCCCTCCACTTT.

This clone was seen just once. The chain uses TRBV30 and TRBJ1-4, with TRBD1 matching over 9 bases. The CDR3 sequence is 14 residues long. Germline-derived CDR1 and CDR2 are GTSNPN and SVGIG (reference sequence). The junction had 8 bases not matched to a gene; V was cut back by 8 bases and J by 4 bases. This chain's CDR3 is CAGDREGFNEKLFF. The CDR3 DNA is TGTGCCGGGGACAGGGAGGGTTTTAATGAAAAACTGTTTTTT.

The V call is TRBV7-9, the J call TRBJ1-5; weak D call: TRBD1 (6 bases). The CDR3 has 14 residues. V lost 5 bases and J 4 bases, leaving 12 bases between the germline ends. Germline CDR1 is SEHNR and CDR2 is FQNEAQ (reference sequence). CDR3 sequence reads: CASSPRGANQPQHF. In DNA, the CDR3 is TGTGCCAGCAGCCCCCGGGGGGCGAATCAGCCCCAGCATTTT.

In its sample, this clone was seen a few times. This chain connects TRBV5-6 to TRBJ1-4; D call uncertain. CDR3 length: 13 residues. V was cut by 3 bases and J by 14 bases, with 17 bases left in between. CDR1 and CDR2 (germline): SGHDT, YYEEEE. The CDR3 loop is CASSYTSTYPLFF. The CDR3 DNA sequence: TGTGCCAGCAGCTACACGTCAACTTACCCCCTGTTTTTT.

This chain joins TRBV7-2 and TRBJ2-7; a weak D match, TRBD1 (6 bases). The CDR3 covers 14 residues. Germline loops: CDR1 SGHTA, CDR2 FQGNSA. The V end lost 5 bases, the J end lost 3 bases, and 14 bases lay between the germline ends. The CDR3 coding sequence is TGTGCCAGCAGCCTCGGGACATTTAGCTACGAGCAGTACTTC. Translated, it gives CASSLGTFSYEQYF.

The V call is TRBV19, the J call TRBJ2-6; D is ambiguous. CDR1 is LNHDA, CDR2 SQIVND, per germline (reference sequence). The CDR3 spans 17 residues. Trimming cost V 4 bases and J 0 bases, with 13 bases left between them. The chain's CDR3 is CASSKWVPSSGANVLTF. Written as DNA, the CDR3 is TGTGCCAGTAGTAAGTGGGTTCCCTCCTCTGGGGCCAACGTCCTGACTTTC.

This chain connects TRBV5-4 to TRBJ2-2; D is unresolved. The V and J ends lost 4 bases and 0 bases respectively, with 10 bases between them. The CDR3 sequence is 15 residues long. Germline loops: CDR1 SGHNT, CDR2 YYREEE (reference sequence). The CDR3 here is CASSPRLANTGELFF. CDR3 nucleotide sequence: TGTGCCAGCAGCCCTCGACTCGCGAACACCGGGGAGCTGTTTTTT.

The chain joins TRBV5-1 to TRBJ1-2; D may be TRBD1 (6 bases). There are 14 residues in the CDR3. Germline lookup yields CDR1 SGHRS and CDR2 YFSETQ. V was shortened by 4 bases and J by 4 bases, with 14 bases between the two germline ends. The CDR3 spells CASSPSQGTYGYTF. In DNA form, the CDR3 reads TGCGCCAGCAGCCCATCACAGGGAACCTATGGCTACACCTTC.

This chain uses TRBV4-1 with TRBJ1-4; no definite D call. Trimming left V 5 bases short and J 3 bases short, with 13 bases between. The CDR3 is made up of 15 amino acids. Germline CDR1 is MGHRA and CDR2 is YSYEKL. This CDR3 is CASSDMGIANEKLFF. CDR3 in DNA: TGCGCCAGCAGCGACATGGGCATAGCTAATGAAAAACTGTTTTTT.

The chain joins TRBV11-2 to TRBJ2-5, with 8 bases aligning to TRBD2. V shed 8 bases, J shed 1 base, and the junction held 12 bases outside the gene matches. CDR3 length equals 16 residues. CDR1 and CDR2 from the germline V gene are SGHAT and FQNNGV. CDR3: CASGLVGGGSQETQYF. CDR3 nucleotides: TGTGCCAGCGGGCTTGTAGGCGGGGGGAGCCAAGAGACCCAGTACTTC.

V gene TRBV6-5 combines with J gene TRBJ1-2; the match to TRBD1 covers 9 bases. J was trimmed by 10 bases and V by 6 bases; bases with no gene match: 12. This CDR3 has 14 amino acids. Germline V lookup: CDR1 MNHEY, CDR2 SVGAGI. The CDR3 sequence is CASRLPGQGRYYTF. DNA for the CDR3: TGTGCCAGCAGGCTTCCGGGACAGGGACGCTACTACACCTTC.

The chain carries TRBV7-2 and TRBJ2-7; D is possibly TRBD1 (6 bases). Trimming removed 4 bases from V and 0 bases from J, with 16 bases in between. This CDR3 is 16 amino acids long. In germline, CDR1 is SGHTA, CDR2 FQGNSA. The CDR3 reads CASSSRGQTYSYEQYF. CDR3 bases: TGTGCCAGCAGCTCCCGGGGACAAACCTACTCCTACGAGCAGTACTTC. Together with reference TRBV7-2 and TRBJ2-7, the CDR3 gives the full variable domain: GAGVSQSPSNKVTEKGKDVELRCDPISGHTALYWYRQSLGQGLEFLIYFQGNSAPDKSGLPSDRFSAERTGGSVSTLTIQRTQQEDSAVYLCASSSRGQTYSYEQYFGPGTRLTVT.

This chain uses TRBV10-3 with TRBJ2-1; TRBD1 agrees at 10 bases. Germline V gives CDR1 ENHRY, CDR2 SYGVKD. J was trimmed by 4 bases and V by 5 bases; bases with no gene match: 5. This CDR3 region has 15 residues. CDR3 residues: CAISTGQGGYNEQFF. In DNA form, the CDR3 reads TGTGCCATCAGTACCGGACAGGGGGGATACAATGAGCAGTTCTTC.

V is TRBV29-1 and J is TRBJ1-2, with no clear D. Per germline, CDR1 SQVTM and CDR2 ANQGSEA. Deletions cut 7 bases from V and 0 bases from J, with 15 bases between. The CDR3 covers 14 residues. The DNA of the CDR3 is TGCAGCGCTAGGGCAGGAGTTACTAACTATGGCTACACCTTC. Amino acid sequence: CSARAGVTNYGYTF.

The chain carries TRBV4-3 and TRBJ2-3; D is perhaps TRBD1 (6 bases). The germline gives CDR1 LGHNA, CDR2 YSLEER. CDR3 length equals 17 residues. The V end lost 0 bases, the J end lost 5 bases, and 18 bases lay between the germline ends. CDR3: CASSQDWIGQYGDTQYF. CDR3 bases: TGCGCCAGCAGCCAAGATTGGATAGGACAGTATGGAGATACGCAGTATTTT.

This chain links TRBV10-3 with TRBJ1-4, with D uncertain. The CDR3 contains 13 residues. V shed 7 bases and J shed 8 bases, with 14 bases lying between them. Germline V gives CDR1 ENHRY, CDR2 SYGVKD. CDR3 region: CAITPSREEKLFF. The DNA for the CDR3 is TGTGCCATCACGCCGAGTAGGGAGGAAAAACTGTTTTTT.

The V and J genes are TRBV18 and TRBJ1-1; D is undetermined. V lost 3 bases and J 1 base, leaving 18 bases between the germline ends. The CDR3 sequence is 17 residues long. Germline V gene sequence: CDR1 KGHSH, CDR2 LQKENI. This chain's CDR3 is CASSPSTWAVGNTEAFF. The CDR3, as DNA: TGTGCCAGCTCACCTTCGACCTGGGCAGTTGGGAACACTGAAGCTTTCTTT.

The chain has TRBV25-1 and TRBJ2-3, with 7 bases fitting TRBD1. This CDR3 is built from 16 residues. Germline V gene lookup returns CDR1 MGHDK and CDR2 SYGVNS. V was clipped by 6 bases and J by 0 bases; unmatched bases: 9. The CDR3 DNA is TGTGCCAGCAGCGCTAAAGGGGGCCCTAGCACAGATACGCAGTATTTT. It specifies CASSAKGGPSTDTQYF.

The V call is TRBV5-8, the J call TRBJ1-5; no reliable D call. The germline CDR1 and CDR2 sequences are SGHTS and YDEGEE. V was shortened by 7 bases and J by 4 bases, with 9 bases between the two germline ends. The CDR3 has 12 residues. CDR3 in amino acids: CASAELNQPQHF. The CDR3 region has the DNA TGTGCCAGCGCTGAGCTGAATCAGCCCCAGCATTTT.

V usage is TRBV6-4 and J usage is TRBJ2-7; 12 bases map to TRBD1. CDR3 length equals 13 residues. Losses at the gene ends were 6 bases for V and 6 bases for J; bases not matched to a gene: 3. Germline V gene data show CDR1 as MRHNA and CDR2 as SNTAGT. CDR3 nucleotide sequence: TGTGCCAGCAGCCCGGGACAGGGGGCCGAGCAGTACTTC. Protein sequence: CASSPGQGAEQYF.

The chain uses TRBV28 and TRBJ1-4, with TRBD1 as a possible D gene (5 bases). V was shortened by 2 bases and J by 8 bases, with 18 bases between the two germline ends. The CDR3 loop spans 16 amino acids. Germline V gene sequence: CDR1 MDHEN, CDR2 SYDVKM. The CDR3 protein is CASSLAGGGWLEKLFF. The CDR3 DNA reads TGTGCCAGCAGTTTAGCTGGGGGAGGGTGGCTCGAAAAACTGTTTTTT.

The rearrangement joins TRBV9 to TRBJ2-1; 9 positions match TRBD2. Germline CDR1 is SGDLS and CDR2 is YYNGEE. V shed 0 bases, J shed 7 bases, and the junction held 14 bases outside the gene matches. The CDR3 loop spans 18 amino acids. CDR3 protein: CASSVGTSVVGELNEQFF. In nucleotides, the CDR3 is TGTGCCAGCAGCGTAGGGACTAGCGTCGTTGGGGAGTTGAATGAGCAGTTCTTC.

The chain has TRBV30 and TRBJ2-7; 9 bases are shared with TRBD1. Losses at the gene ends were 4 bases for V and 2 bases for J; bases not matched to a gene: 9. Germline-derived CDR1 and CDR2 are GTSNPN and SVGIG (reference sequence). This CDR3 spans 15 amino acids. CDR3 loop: CAWKLPGQGPYEQYF. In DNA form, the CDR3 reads TGTGCCTGGAAGCTTCCGGGACAGGGACCCTACGAGCAGTACTTC.

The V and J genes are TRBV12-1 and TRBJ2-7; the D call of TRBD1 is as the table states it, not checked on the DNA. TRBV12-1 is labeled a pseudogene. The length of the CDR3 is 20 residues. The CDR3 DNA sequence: TGTGCCAGCAGCAGCCGGACAGGGAAGACTAATATGGAACCCAACTACGAGCAGTACTTC. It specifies CASSSRTGKTNMEPNYEQYF.

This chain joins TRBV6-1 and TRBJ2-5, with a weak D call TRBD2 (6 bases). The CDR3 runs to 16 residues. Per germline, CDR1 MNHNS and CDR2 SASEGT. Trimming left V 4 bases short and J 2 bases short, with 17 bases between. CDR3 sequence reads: CASSGHWGDPQETQYF. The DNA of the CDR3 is TGTGCCAGCAGTGGACATTGGGGGGATCCGCAAGAGACCCAGTACTTC.

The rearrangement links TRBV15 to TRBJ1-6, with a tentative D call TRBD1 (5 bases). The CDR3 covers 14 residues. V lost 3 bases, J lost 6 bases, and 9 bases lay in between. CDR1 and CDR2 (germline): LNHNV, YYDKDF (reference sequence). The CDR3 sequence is CATSSIRGNSPLHF. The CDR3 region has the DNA TGTGCCACCAGCAGCATTAGGGGTAATTCACCCCTCCACTTT.